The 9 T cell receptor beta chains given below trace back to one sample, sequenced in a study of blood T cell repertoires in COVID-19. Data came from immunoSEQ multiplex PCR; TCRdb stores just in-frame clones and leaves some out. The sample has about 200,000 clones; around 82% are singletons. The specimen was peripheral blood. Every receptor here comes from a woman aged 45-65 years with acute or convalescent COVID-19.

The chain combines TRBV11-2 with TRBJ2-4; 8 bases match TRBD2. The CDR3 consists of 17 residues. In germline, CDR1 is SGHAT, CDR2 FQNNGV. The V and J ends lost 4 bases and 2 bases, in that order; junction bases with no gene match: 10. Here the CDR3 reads CASSSGRGGAPKNIQYF. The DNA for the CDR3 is TGTGCCAGCAGCTCCGGTCGGGGGGGCGCCCCCAAAAACATTCAGTACTTC.

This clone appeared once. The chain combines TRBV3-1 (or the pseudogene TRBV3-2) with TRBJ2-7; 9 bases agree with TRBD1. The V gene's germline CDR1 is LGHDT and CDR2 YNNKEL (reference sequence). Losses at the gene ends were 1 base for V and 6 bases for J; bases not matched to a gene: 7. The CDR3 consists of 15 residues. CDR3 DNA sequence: TGTGCCAGCAGCCAAGGCCGGGACAGGGTGTCCGAGCAGTACTTC. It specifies CASSQGRDRVSEQYF.

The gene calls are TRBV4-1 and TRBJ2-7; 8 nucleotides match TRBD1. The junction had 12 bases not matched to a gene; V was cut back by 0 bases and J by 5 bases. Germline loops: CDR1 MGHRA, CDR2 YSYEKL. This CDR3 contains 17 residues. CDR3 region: CASSQDSPGQGRDEQYF. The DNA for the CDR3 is TGCGCCAGCAGCCAAGATTCCCCAGGACAGGGTAGGGACGAGCAGTACTTC.

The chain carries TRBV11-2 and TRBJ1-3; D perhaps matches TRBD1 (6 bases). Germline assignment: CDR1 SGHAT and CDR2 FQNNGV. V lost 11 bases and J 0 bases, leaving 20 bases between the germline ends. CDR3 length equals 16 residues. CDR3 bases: TGTGCCCTAATCGTCGGAGACAGGCCCTCTGGAAACACCATATATTTT. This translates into CALIVGDRPSGNTIYF.

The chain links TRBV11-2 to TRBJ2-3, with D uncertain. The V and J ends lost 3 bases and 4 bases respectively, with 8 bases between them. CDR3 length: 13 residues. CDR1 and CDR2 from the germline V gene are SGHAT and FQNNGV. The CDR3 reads CASSFSPPDTQYF. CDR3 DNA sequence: TGTGCCAGCAGCTTTAGTCCCCCAGATACGCAGTATTTT.

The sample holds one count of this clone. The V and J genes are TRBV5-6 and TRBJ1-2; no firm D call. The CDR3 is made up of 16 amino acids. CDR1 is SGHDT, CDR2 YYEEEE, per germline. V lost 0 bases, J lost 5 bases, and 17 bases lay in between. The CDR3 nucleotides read TGTGCCAGCAGCTTGGAGAGGTTGAGCCGAGGATATGGCTACACCTTC. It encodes CASSLERLSRGYGYTF.

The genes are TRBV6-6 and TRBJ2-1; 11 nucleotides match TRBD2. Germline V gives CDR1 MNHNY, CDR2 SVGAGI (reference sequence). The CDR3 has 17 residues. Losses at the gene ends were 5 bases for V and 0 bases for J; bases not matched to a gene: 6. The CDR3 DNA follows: TGTGCCAGCAGTCCCGGGACTAGCGGAATCTCCTACAATGAGCAGTTCTTC. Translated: CASSPGTSGISYNEQFF.

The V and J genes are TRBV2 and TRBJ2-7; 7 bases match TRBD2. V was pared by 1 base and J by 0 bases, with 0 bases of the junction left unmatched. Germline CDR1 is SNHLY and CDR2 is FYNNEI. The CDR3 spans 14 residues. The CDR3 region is CASSEGTSSYEQYF. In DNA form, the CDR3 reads TGTGCCAGCAGTGAAGGGACTAGCTCCTACGAGCAGTACTTC. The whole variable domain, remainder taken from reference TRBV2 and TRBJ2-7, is EPEVTQTPSHQVTQMGQEVILRCVPISNHLYFYWYRQILGQKVEFLVSFYNNEISEKSEIFDDQFSVERPDGSNFTLKIRSTKLEDSAMYFCASSEGTSSYEQYFGPGTRLTVT.

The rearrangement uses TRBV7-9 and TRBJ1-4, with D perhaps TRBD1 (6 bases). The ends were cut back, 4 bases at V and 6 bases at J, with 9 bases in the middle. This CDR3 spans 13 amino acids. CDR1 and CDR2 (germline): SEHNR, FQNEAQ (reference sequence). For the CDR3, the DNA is TGTGCCAGCAGCTATGGGGGCGATGAAAAACTGTTTTTT. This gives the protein CASSYGGDEKLFF.